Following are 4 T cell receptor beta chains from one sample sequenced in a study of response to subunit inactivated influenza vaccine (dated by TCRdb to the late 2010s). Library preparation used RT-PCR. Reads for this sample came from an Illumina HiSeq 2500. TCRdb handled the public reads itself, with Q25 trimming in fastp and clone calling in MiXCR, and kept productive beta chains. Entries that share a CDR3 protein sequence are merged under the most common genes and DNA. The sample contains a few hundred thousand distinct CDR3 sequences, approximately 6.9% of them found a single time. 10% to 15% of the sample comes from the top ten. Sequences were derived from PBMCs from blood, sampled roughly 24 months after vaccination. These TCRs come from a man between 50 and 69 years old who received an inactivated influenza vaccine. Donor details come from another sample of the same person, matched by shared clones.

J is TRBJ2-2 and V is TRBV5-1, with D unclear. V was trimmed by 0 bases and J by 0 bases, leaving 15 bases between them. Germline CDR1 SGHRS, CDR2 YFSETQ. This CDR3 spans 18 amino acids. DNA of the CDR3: TGCGCCAGCAGCTTGGAGGGTATTACATCCGCGAACACCGGGGAGCTGTTTTTT. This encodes CASSLEGITSANTGELFF.

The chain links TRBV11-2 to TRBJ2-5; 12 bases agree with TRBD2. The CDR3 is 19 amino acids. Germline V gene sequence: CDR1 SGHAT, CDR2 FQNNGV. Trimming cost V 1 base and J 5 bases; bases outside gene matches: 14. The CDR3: CASSLGALAGGPLWETQYF. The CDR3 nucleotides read TGTGCCAGCAGCTTAGGGGCGCTAGCGGGGGGGCCGTTATGGGAGACCCAGTACTTC.

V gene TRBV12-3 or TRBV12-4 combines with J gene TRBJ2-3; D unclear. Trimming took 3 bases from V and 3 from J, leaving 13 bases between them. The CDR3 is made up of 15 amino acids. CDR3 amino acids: CASSFLAKGTDTQYF. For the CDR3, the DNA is TGTGCCAGCAGTTTCCTCGCCAAGGGAACAGATACGCAGTATTTT.

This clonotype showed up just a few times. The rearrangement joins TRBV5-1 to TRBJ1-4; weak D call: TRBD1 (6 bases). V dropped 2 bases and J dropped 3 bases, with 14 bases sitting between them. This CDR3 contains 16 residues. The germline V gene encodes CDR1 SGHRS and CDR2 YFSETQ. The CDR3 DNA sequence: TGCGCCAGCAGCTTCGGAGGACGGACAGCTAATGAAAAACTGTTTTTT. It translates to CASSFGGRTANEKLFF.